These 10 T cell receptor beta chains share one sample of origin, sequenced in a study of blood T cell repertoires in COVID-19 (dated by TCRdb to about 2020). Receptor amplification or capture employed the immunoSEQ multiplex PCR assay. This immuneACCESS table, as held by TCRdb, lists in-frame sequences with V and J called but not all clones. Of the missing ones, under half trace to an unresolved V gene in checked studies; the others have no known cause. Within this sample are roughly 75,000 clones, with about 80% of them counted one time only. More than 9.5% of the sample comes from the top ten. Sequenced input: peripheral blood. The receptors stem from a man aged 50 to 59 with acute or convalescent COVID-19.

The chain recombines TRBV10-3 with TRBJ2-7; 14 bases fit TRBD2. This CDR3 spans 13 amino acids. The germline gives CDR1 ENHRY, CDR2 SYGVKD. The J segment lost 5 bases and the V segment lost 6 bases, leaving 0 bases of the junction unmatched. This CDR3 reads CAIRGLAGDEQYF. The CDR3 nucleotides read TGTGCCATCAGGGGACTAGCGGGAGACGAGCAGTACTTC.

The rearrangement uses TRBV4-3 and TRBJ2-3; 14 bases are shared with TRBD2. There are 17 residues in the CDR3. Germline V gene lookup returns CDR1 LGHNA and CDR2 YSLEER. V trimming: 3 bases; J trimming: 3 bases; junction bases outside the gene matches: 5. DNA of the CDR3: TGCGCCAGCAGCCAGACTAGCGGGGGGGCCGGGACAGATACGCAGTATTTT. As protein: CASSQTSGGAGTDTQYF.

The V gene is TRBV29-1, the J gene TRBJ2-7; TRBD2 agrees at 7 bases. J was trimmed by 1 base and V by 6 bases; bases with no gene match: 9. This CDR3 has 14 amino acids. The germline gives CDR1 SQVTM, CDR2 ANQGSEA. The CDR3 nucleotides are TGCAGCGTCTCGCCTAGCGGTAGATCCTACGAGCAGTACTTC. Protein: CSVSPSGRSYEQYF.

V and J are TRBV4-1 and TRBJ1-4; 9 bases match TRBD1. The CDR3 loop spans 15 amino acids. CDR1 is MGHRA, CDR2 YSYEKL, per germline. V lost 2 bases, J lost 7 bases, and 5 bases stayed unmatched. CDR3 sequence reads: CASSQRDRETEKLFF. CDR3 sequence (DNA): TGCGCCAGCAGCCAAAGGGACAGGGAGACTGAAAAACTGTTTTTT.

The chain couples TRBV2 to TRBJ2-3, with D possibly TRBD1 on 5 matching bases. V was trimmed by 9 bases and J by 7 bases, leaving 20 bases between them. Germline V lookup: CDR1 SNHLY, CDR2 FYNNEI. The CDR3 runs to 14 residues. Here the CDR3 reads CARSKQGTGYTQYF. DNA for the CDR3: TGTGCCAGATCTAAGCAGGGTACTGGTTATACGCAGTATTTT.

This chain uses TRBV7-9 with TRBJ1-1, with D uncertain. The germline V gene has CDR1 SEHNR and CDR2 FQNEAQ (reference sequence). The CDR3 is made up of 17 amino acids. V was shortened by 4 bases and J by 5 bases, with 23 bases between the two germline ends. This chain's CDR3 is CASSSARISVLLTEAFF. The CDR3, as DNA: TGTGCCAGCAGCTCGGCGAGGATTTCTGTCCTTTTGACTGAAGCTTTCTTT. The whole variable domain, filled in from reference TRBV7-9 and TRBJ1-1, reads DTGVSQNPRHKITKRGQNVTFRCDPISEHNRLYWYRQTLGQGPEFLTYFQNEAQLEKSRLLSDRFSAERPKGSFSTLEIQRTEQGDSAMYLCASSSARISVLLTEAFFGQGTRLTVV.

The chain employs TRBV9 and TRBJ1-1; possible D gene TRBD1, 6 bases. This CDR3 has 13 residues. Germline V gives CDR1 SGDLS, CDR2 YYNGEE. V lost 4 bases, J lost 1 base, and 8 bases lay in between. CDR3 protein: CASSRGQNTEAFF. CDR3 sequence (DNA): TGTGCCAGCAGCCGGGGACAGAACACTGAAGCTTTCTTT. Variable domain in full (rest from reference TRBV9 and TRBJ1-1): DSGVTQTPKHLITATGQRVTLRCSPRSGDLSVYWYQQSLDQGLQFLIQYYNGEERAKGNILERFSAQQFPDLHSELNLSSLELGDSALYFCASSRGQNTEAFFGQGTRLTVV.

The chain links TRBV28 to TRBJ2-5; 7 nucleotides match TRBD2. The germline gives CDR1 MDHEN, CDR2 SYDVKM. V dropped 4 bases and J dropped 1; count of bases not matched to a gene: 9. There are 16 residues in the CDR3. In DNA, the CDR3 is TGTGCCAGCAGTTCCCTAAGTTCTAGCGGCCAAGAGACCCAGTACTTC. This gives the protein CASSSLSSSGQETQYF. Full variable domain (rest looked up from reference TRBV28 and TRBJ2-5): DVKVTQSSRYLVKRTGEKVFLECVQDMDHENMFWYRQDPGLGLRLIYFSYDVKMKEKGDIPEGYSVSREKKERFSLILESASTNQTSMYLCASSSLSSSGQETQYFGPGTRLLVL.

The chain links TRBV6-4 to TRBJ2-1; 11 nucleotides agree with TRBD2. Germline trimming cut 6 bases from V and 6 bases from J; bases unmatched to any gene: 7. The V gene's germline CDR1 is MRHNA and CDR2 SNTAGT. The CDR3 spans 15 residues. CDR3 in DNA: TGTGCCAGCAGCCTGGGACTAGCGGCGCCCAATGAGCAGTTCTTC. Translating gives CASSLGLAAPNEQFF.

The chain uses TRBV12-3 or TRBV12-4 and TRBJ1-1; 9 bases map to TRBD1. The junction had 7 bases not matched to a gene; V was cut back by 5 bases and J by 9 bases. CDR3 length equals 13 residues. CDR3 sequence: CASSPPGQGKAFF. The CDR3 region has the DNA TGTGCCAGCAGTCCCCCGGGACAGGGTAAAGCTTTCTTT.